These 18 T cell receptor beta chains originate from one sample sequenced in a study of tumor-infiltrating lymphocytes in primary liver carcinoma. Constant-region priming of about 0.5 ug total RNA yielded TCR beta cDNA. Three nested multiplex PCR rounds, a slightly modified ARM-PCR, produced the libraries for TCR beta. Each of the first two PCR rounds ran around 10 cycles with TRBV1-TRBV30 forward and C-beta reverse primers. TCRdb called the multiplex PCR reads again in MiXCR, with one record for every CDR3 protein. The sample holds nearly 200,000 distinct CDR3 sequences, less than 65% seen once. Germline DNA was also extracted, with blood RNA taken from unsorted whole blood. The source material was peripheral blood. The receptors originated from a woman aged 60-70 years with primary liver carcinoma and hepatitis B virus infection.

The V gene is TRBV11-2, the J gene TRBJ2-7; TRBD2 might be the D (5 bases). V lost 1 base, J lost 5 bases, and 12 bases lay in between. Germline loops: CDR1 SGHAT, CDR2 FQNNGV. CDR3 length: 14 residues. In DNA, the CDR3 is TGTGCCAGCAGCTTAGCTGGAGGAACGGACGAGCAGTACTTC. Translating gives CASSLAGGTDEQYF.

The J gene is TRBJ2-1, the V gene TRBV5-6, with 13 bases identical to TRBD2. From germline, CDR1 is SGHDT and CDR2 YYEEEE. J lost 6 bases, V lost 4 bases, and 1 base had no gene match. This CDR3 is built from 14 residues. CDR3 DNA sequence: TGTGCCAGCAGCCGGACTAGCGGGAGCAATGAGCAGTTCTTC. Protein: CASSRTSGSNEQFF.

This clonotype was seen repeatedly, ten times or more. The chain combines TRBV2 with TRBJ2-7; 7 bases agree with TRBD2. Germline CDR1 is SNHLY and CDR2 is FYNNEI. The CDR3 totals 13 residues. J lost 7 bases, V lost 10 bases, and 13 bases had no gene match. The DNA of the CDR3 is TGTGCCACAAGTCTTTCGGTCGGGGGGGAGCAGTACTTC. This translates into CATSLSVGGEQYF.

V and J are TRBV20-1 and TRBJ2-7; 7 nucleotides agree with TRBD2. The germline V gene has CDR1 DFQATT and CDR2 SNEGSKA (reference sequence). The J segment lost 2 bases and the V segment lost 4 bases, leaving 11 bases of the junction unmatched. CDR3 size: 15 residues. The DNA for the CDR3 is TGCAGTGCTACCACATCTAGCGGTTCCACCTACGAGCAGTACTTC. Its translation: CSATTSSGSTYEQYF.

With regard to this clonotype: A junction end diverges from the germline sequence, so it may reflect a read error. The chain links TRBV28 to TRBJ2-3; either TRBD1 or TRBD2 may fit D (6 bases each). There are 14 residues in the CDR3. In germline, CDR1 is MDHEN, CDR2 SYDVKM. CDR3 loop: CSSKGGSFTDTQYF. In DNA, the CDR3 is TGTTCCAGCAAGGGGGGCTCGTTCACAGATACGCAGTATTTT.

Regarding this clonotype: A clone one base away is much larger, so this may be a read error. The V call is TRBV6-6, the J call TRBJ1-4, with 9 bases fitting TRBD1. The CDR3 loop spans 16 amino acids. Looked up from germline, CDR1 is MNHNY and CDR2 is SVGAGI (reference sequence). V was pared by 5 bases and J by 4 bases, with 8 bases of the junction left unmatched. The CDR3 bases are TGTGCCAGCAGTCATACAGGGGGCACTAGTAATGAAAAACTGTTTTTT. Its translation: CASSHTGGTSNEKLFF.

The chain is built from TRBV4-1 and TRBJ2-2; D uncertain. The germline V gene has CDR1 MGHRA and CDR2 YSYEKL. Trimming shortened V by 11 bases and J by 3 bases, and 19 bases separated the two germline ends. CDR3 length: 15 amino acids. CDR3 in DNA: TGCGCCCTTGTCCCACCCGGTCTAGACACCGGGGAGCTGTTTTTT. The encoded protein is CALVPPGLDTGELFF.

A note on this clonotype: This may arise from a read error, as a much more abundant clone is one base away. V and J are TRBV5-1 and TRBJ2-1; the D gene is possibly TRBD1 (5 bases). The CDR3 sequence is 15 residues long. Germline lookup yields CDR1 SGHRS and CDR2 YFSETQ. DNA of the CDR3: TGCACCAGCAGCTTGGCAGGGCCCCCAAACAATGAGCAGTTCTTC. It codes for CTSSLAGPPNNEQFF.

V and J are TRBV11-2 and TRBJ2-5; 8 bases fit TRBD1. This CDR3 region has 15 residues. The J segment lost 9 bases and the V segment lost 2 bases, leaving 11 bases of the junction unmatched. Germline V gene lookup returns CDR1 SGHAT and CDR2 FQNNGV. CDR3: CASSLFSGGIGAQYF. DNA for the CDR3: TGTGCCAGCAGCTTATTCTCAGGGGGCATTGGGGCCCAGTACTTC. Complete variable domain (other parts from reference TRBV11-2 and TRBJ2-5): EAGVAQSPRYKIIEKRQSVAFWCNPISGHATLYWYQQILGQGPKLLIQFQNNGVVDDSQLPKDRFSAERLKGVDSTLKIQPAKLEDSAVYLCASSLFSGGIGAQYFGPGTRLLVL.

The CDR3 bases are TGTGCCAGCAGCCCAACAGGGGGCAGCAAAAAACTGTTTTTT. Protein sequence: CASSPTGGSKKLFF. The rearrangement joins TRBV11-1 to TRBJ1-4; 9 positions match TRBD1. Germline loops: CDR1 SGHAT, CDR2 FQDESV (reference sequence). This CDR3 has 14 residues. V dropped 5 bases and J dropped 9; count of bases not matched to a gene: 7.

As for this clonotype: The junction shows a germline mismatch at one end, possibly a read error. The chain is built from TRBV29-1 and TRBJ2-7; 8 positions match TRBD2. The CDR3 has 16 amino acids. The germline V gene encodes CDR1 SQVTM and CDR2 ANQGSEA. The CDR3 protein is CSVTPTSGTPPYGQYF. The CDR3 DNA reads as TGCAGCGTCACTCCCACTAGCGGAACTCCACCCTACGGGCAGTACTTC.

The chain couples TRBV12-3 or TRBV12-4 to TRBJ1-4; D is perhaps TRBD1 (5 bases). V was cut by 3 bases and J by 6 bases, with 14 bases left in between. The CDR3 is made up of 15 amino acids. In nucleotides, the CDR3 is TGTGCCAGCAGTTTTAAACGGGGGATGGATGAAAAACTGTTTTTT. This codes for CASSFKRGMDEKLFF.

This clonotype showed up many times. The CDR3 DNA reads TGTGCCAGCAGCAGCCTAAGGGGAAGGGGAAACACCATATATTTT. The encoded protein is CASSSLRGRGNTIYF. The V and J genes are TRBV11-2 and TRBJ1-3; tentative D call: TRBD1 (5 bases). The V end was cut by 5 bases, the J end by 4 bases, with 15 bases between. This CDR3 is 15 amino acids long. Germline V CDR1 and CDR2: SGHAT, FQNNGV.

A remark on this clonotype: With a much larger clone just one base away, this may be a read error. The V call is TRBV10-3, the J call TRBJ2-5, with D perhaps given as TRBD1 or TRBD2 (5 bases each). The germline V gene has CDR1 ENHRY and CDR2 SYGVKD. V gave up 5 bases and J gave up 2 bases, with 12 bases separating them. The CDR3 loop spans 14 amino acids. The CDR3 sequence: CAISREQAQETQYF. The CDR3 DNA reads TGTGCCATCAGTCGGGAACAGGCTCAAGAGACCCAGTACTTC.

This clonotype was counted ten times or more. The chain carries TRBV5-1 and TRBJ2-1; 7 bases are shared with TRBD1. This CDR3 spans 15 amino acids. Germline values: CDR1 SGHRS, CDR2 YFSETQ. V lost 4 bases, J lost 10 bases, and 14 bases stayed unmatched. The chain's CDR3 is CASSPGTAAAAEQFF. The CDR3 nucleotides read TGCGCCAGCAGCCCGGGGACAGCGGCGGCGGCGGAGCAGTTCTTC.

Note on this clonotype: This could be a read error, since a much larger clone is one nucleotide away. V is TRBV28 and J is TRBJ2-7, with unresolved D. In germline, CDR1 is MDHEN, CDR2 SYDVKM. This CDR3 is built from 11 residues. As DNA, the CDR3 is TGTGTCAGCAGCTCCCTCTACGAGCAGTACTTC. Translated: CVSSSLYEQYF.

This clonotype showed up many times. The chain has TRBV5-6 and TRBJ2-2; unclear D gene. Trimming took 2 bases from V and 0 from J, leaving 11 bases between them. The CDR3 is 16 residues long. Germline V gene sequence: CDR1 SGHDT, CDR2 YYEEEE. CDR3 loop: CASSFGGNANTGELFF. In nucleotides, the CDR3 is TGTGCCAGCAGCTTCGGTGGGAACGCGAACACCGGGGAGCTGTTTTTT.

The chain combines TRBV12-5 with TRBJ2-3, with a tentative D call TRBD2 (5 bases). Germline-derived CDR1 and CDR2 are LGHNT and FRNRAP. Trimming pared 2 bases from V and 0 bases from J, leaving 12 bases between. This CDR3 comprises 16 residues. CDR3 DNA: TGTGCTAGTGGTTTGCGGCTAGGGAGCAGCACAGATACGCAGTATTTT. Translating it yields CASGLRLGSSTDTQYF. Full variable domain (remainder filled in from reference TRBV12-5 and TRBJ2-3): DARVTQTPRHKVTEMGQEVTMRCQPILGHNTVFWYRQTMMQGLELLAYFRNRAPLDDSGMPKDRFSAEMPDATLATLKIQPSEPRDSAVYFCASGLRLGSSTDTQYFGPGTRLTVL.